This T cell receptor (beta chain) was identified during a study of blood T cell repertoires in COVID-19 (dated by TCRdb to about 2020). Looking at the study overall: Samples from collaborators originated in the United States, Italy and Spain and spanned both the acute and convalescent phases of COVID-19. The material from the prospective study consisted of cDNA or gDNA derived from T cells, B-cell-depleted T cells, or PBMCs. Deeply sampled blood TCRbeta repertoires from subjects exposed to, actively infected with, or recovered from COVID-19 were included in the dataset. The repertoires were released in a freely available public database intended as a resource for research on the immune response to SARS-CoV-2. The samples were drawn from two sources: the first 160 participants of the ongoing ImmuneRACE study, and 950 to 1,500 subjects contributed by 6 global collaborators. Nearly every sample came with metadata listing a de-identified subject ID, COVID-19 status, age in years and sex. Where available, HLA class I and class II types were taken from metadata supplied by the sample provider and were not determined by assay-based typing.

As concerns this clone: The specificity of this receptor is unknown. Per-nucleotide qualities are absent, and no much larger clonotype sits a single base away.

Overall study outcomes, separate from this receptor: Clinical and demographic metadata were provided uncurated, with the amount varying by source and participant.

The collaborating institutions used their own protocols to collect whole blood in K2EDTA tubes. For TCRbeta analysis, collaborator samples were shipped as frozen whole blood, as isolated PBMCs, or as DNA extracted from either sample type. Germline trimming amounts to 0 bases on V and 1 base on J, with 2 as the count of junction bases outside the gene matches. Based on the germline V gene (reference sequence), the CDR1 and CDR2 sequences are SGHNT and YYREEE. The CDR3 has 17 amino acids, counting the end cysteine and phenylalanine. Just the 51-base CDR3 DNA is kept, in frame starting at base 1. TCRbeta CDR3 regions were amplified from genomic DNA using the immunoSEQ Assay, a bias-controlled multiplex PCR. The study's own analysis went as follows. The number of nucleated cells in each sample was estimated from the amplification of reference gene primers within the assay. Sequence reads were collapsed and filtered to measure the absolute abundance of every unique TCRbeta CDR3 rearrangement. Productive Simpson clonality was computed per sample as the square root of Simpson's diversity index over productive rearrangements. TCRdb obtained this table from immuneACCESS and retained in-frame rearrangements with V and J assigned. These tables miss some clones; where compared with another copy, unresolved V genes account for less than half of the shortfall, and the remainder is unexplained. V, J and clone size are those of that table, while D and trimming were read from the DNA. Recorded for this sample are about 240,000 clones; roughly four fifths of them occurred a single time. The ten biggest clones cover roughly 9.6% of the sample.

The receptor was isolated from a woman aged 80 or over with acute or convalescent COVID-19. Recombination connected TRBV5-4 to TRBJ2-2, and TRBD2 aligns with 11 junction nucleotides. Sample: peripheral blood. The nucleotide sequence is TGTGCCAGCAGCTTGGCAGGACTAGCGGGGAACACCGGGGAGCTGTTTTTT. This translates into CASSLAGLAGNTGELFF.